This entry is about one TCR beta chain. Per the germline V gene, CDR1 is DFQATT and CDR2 is SNEGSKA (reference sequence). CDR3 length: 14 amino acids. After removal of 3 bases from V and 5 bases from J, the junction contained 6 bases not matched to a gene. The record originates from a study of T and B cells in COVID-19 patients. TRB rearrangements were amplified by multiplex PCR with BIOMED2 TRB-A/B primers. TCRdb reanalysed the multiplex PCR reads using MiXCR and keeps one entry per CDR3 protein. The sample yields approximately 15,000 distinct CDR3 sequences, about 29% seen once. Each TRB amplification used about 250-550 ng of genomic DNA from blood.

This sequence originates from a human donor who had recovered from COVID-19. The material sequenced was blood. This chain uses TRBV20-1 with TRBJ2-7; 11 bases fit TRBD2. The chain's CDR3 is CSASSPSGRHEQYF. The DNA for the CDR3 is TGCAGTGCTAGTTCCCCTAGCGGGAGGCACGAGCAGTACTTC.